This T cell receptor beta chain was retrieved from a study of blood T cell repertoires in COVID-19. Study in general: Acute and convalescent COVID-19 specimens originated in the United States, Italy and Spain.

This CDR3 spans 15 amino acids. CDR1 and CDR2 from the germline V gene are KGHSH and LQKENI. The V and J ends lost 3 bases and 6 bases, in that order; junction bases with no gene match: 4. In the original workflow: The assay estimated nucleated cells by amplifying reference gene primers. Using immunoSEQ multiplex PCR, the repertoire was profiled, and TCRdb retains in-frame clones only, with some absent. V, J and clone size reflect that table, while D and trimming were determined from the DNA. The sample holds tens of thousands of clones; 75% to 90% are singletons and the top ten take 3%. The sample comprised peripheral blood. The chain is built from TRBV18 and TRBJ1-5; 11 positions agree with TRBD1. This TCR was recovered from a woman aged 45-65 years with active or convalescent COVID-19. This CDR3 is CASSPTGQGGQPQHF. Here the CDR3 DNA reads TGTGCCAGCTCACCGACGGGACAGGGGGGTCAGCCCCAGCATTTT.